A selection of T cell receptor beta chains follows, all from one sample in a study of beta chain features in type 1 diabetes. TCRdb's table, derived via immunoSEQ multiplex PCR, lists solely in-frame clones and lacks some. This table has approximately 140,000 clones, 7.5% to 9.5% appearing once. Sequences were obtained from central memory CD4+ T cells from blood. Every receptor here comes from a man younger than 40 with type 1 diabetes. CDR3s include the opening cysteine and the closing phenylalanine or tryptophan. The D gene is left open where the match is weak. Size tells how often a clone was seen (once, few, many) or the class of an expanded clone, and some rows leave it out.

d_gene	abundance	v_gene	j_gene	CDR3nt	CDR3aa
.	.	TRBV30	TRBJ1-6	TGTGCCTGGAGTGTGCCGGAGGGACCCCTCCACTTT	CAWSVPEGPLHF
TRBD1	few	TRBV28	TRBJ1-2	TGTGCCAGCAGTTTAGCGGAACAGGGGTATGGCTACACCTTC	CASSLAEQGYGYTF
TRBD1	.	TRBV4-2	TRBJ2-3	TGTGCCAGCAGCCAAGGGGCAGGACAGGAGGACACAGATACGCAGTATTTT	CASSQGAGQEDTDTQYF
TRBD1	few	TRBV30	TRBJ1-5	TGTGCCTGGGGAGGGGGCGGGTATCAGCCCCAGCATTTT	CAWGGGGYQPQHF
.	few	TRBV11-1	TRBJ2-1	TGTGCCAGCAGAAGGGACTTAGACGTCTCCAATGAGCAGTTCTTC	CASRRDLDVSNEQFF
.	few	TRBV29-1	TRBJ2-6	TGCAGCGTTGGCAGGGAATCTGGGGCCAACGTCCTGACTTTC	CSVGRESGANVLTF
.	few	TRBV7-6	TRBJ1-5	TGTGCCAGCAGCTTAATGGCCGATCAGCCCCAGCATTTT	CASSLMADQPQHF
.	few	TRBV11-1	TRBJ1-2	TGTGCCAGCAGCTCCAGAGGCGGGAACTATGGCTACACCTTC	CASSSRGGNYGYTF
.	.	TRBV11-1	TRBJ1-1	TGTGCCAGCAGCCCCGGCGGGACTGAAGCTTTCTTT	CASSPGGTEAFF
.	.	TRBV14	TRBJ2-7	TGTGCCAGCAGCCAAGATCGGACTCGATCCTACGAGCAGTACTTC	CASSQDRTRSYEQYF
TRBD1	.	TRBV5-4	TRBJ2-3	TGTGCCAGCAGCGTTTCCGACAGGGGCTTGGGGAATACGCAGTATTTT	CASSVSDRGLGNTQYF
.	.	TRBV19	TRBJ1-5	TGTGCCAGTAGTCCTATGGGGCGCTCGGGCAATCAGCCCCAGCATTTT	CASSPMGRSGNQPQHF
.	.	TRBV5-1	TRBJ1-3	TGCGCCAGCGGCCAAGGAAACACCATATATTTT	CASGQGNTIYF
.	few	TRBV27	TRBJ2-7	TGTGCCAGCAGTCCGTCGGCAGATCTAATTAGGAGCTCCTACGAGCAGTACTTC	CASSPSADLIRSSYEQYF
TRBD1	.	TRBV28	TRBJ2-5	TGTGCCAGCAGTTCGATACAGGGGGTCCAAGAGACCCAGTACTTC	CASSSIQGVQETQYF
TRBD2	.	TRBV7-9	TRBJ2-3	TGTGCCAGCAGCTTAGGTAGCGGGGGGGCCACGGGGACAGATACGCAGTATTTT	CASSLGSGGATGTDTQYF
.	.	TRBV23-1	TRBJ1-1	TGCGCCAGCAGTCAAGGGACATTGAACACTGAAGCTTTCTTT	CASSQGTLNTEAFF
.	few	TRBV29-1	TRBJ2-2	TGCAGCGCCGGACACACGAACACCGGGGAGCTGTTTTTT	CSAGHTNTGELFF
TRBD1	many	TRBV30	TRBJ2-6	TGTGCCTGGGGGACAGGAGGGGCCAACGTCCTGACTTTC	CAWGTGGANVLTF
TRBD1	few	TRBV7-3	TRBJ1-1	TGTGCCAGCAGCTTAGAGGGGGCGATTTCTGAAGCTTTCTTT	CASSLEGAISEAFF
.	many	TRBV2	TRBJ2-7	TGTGCCAGCAGTGTAGGAGGGGCTAGCTCTCCCGAGCAGTACTTC	CASSVGGASSPEQYF
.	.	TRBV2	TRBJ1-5	TGTGCCAGCAGTGACGGCGGGGCCCAGCATTTT	CASSDGGAQHF
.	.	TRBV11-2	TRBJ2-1	TGTGCCAGCAGCTTAGACAGTTACAATGAGCAGTTCTTC	CASSLDSYNEQFF
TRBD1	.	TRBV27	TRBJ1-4	TGTGCCACCATCGACAGGGCACGGGAAAAACTGTTTTTT	CATIDRAREKLFF
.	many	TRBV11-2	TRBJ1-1	TGTGCCAGCAGCTTAGATCCTAACACTGAAGCTTTCTTT	CASSLDPNTEAFF
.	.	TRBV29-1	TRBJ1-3	TGCAGCGCGATTATGCAGGAGGGCACCATATATTTT	CSAIMQEGTIYF
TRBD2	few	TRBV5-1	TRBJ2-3	TGCGCCAGCAGCTTAGGCGGGGGGAACACAGATACGCAGTATTTT	CASSLGGGNTDTQYF
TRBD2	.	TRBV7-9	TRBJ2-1	TGTGCCAGCAGCTTAGCCAGCGGGGCGGCTGATGAGCAGTTCTTC	CASSLASGAADEQFF
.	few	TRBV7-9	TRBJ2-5	TGTGCCAGCATCCCTGGCAGGGGTGAGACCCAGTACTTC	CASIPGRGETQYF
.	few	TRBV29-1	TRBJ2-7	TGCAGCGTTGAAAAGGTCCAGGGGCACGAGCAGTACTTC	CSVEKVQGHEQYF
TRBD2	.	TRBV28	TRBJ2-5	TGTGCCAGCAGTTCCACTCTAGCGGGGTGGGAGACCCAGTACTTC	CASSSTLAGWETQYF
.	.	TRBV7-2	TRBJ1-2	TGTGCCAGCAGCTTAGATGGTAACGGGGGCTACACCTTC	CASSLDGNGGYTF
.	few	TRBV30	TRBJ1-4	TGTGCCTGGAGTTGGAGGGAGGGGGAAAAACTGTTTTTT	CAWSWREGEKLFF
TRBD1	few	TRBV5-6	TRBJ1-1	TGTGCCAGCAGCCCCGACAGGGACACTGAAGCTTTCTTT	CASSPDRDTEAFF
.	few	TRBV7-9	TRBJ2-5	TGTGCCAGCAGCTTAGTTGGAGAGGAGACCCAGTACTTC	CASSLVGEETQYF
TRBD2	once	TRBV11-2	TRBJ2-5	TGTGCCAGCAGCTTAGCGTTGTCTAGCGGGTTAGAGACCCAGTACTTC	CASSLALSSGLETQYF
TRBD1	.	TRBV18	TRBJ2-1	TGTGCCAGCTCACCACCGGGACAGGGGAAGGAGAATGAGCAGTTCTTC	CASSPPGQGKENEQFF
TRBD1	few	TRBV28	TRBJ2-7	TGTGCCAGCAGACCCAGGGGGCGAATTTACGAGCAGTACTTC	CASRPRGRIYEQYF
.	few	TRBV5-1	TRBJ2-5	TGCGCCAGCAGCAGGGAGGACGGAGAGACCCAGTACTTC	CASSREDGETQYF
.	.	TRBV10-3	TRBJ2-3	TGTGCCATCAGTGAAAGGGGCTCAAGCGCAGATACGCAGTATTTT	CAISERGSSADTQYF
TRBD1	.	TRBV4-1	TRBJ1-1	TGCGCCAGCCGGGACAGCTTGAACACTGAAGCTTTCTTT	CASRDSLNTEAFF
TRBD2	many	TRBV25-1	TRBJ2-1	TGTGCCAGCAGTAGTCTTAGCGGGGGGGAGAATGAGCAGTTCTTC	CASSSLSGGENEQFF
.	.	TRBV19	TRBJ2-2	TGTGCCAGTAGTATTCTGAGCGGCGGGGAGCTGTTTTTT	CASSILSGGELFF
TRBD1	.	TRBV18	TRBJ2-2	TGTGCCAGCTCACCACCGACAGGGAGAGAGACCGGGGAGCTGTTTTTT	CASSPPTGRETGELFF
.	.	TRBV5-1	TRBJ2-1	TGCGCCAGCAGCTTCGACGGTTCGGGAAACAATGAGCAGTTCTTC	CASSFDGSGNNEQFF
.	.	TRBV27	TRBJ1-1	TGTGCCAGCAGTCCCCCGGAGGGGAACACTGAAGCTTTCTTT	CASSPPEGNTEAFF
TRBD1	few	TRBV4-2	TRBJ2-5	TGTGCCAGCTCTGGGACAGAAGAGACCCAGTACTTC	CASSGTEETQYF
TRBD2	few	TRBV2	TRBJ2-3	TGTGCCAGCAGATTGACTAGCGGGAGCACAGATACGCAGTATTTT	CASRLTSGSTDTQYF
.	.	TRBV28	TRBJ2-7	TGTGCCAGCAACACGCCGGGGAGCGAAACCTACGAGCAGTACTTC	CASNTPGSETYEQYF